These T cell receptor beta chains were read from a single sample in a study of T cells in Graves' hyperthyroidism and ophthalmopathy. TCRdb re-called the multiplex PCR reads with MiXCR, one entry per CDR3 protein. The repertoire holds fewer than 900,000 distinct CDR3 sequences, with about 15% as singletons. Sequencing was performed on blood. Source of these receptors: a man aged 18 to 30 with Graves' hyperthyroidism. CDR3s leave out the opening cysteine and the closing phenylalanine or tryptophan. The order of the fields is V gene, J gene, D gene, CDR3 protein. A D gene is named only where the DNA matches it firmly.

TRBV6-1	TRBJ2-7	TRBD2	ASSDSTSELYEQY
TRBV19	TRBJ2-1	TRBD2	ASSIRTSGHSYNEQF
TRBV19	TRBJ2-7	-	ASSPRRGSSYEQY
TRBV5-1	TRBJ2-1	TRBD2	ASSLGAGSLAGAYNEQF
TRBV2	TRBJ2-2	-	ASSTSPNTGELF
TRBV2	TRBJ2-3	TRBD2	ASSEAGLAGLSYTDTQY
TRBV6-2/TRBV6-3	TRBJ2-2	TRBD1	ASSRQGLTGELF
TRBV20-1	TRBJ2-3	TRBD1	SALDRGSTDTQY
TRBV4-3	TRBJ2-5	-	ASSHQFLQGWQTQY
TRBV28	TRBJ1-2	TRBD1	ASSLEGAPGYT
TRBV30	TRBJ1-6	TRBD1	AWRQGGGNSPLH
TRBV20-1	TRBJ2-4	-	SARRPGKNIQY
TRBV12-3/TRBV12-4	TRBJ2-1	TRBD2	ASSFTLAGDGEQF
TRBV20-1	TRBJ2-7	-	SAPVSHFSYEQY
TRBV28	TRBJ2-7	-	AVREDYEQY
TRBV6-1	TRBJ1-5	-	ASSSTDNQPQH
TRBV9	TRBJ1-2	-	ASSVGSTSEYGYT
TRBV7-9	TRBJ1-2	TRBD1	ASGTETGGGRYGYT
TRBV7-2	TRBJ2-5	TRBD2	ASTRLAGKQETQY
TRBV20-1	TRBJ1-1	TRBD1	SASPGQALNTEAF
TRBV12-5	TRBJ2-7	-	ASGPSSYEQY
TRBV6-1	TRBJ1-6	TRBD1	ASRGDSAYNSPLH
TRBV30	TRBJ2-1	-	AWRQVLGEQF
TRBV10-1	TRBJ2-5	-	ASTTRTQY
TRBV5-1	TRBJ2-7	TRBD2	ASSPGTSGRAYEQY
TRBV30	TRBJ1-5	-	AWSVLRSQPQH
TRBV18	TRBJ1-1	TRBD1	ASSPRQGEAF
TRBV19	TRBJ2-2	TRBD1	ASTHLDRDTGELF